This is a list of T cell receptor beta chains from one sample in a study of blood T cell repertoires in COVID-19. Using immunoSEQ multiplex PCR, the repertoire was profiled, and TCRdb retains in-frame clones only, with some absent. Seen here are a few hundred thousand clones, around 87% observed once, and the top ten hold roughly 1.4%. The specimen was PBMCs or T cells enriched from blood (not recorded which). The source is a man aged 30 to 45 who had recovered from COVID-19. CDR3s include the opening cysteine and the closing phenylalanine or tryptophan.

cdr3_aa	v_call	j_call
CASSTSGGGGGNQPQHF	TRBV2	TRBJ1-5
CASSREPTGAHEQYF	TRBV18	TRBJ2-7
CASSLGGTSSYNEQFF	TRBV7-2	TRBJ2-1
CASSTTSRTGSRGGYTF	TRBV19	TRBJ1-2
CASSQEDRDTQYF	TRBV12-3/TRBV12-4	TRBJ2-3
CASSRNPGQGAIVDTEAFF	TRBV5-1	TRBJ1-1
CASSSRAGGFNTAGELFF	TRBV4-2	TRBJ2-2
CASSGDRYYGYTF	TRBV5-6	TRBJ1-2
CATSRWDRGQYEQYF	TRBV15	TRBJ2-7
CASSTEETQYF	TRBV5-4	TRBJ2-5
CASSSISITGVGYTF	TRBV11-2	TRBJ1-2
CASSYSGPYGYTF	TRBV2	TRBJ1-2
CASKTTGGGTEAFF	TRBV21-1	TRBJ1-1
CASSPPPGGNTEAFF	TRBV7-2	TRBJ1-1
CASSLAQGVNTEAFF	TRBV11-2	TRBJ1-1